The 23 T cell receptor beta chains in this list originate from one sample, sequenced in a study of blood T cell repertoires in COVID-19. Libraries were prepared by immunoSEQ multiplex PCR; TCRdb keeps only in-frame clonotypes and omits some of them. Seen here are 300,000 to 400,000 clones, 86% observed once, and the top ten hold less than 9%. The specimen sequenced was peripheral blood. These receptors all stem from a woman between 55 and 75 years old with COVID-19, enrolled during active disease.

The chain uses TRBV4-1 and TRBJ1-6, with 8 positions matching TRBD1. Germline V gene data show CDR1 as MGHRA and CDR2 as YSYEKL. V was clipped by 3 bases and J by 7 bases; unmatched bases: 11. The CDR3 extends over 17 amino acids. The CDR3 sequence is CASSHPDRDRRNSPLHF. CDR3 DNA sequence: TGCGCCAGCAGCCACCCCGACCGGGACAGGAGGAATTCACCCCTCCACTTT.

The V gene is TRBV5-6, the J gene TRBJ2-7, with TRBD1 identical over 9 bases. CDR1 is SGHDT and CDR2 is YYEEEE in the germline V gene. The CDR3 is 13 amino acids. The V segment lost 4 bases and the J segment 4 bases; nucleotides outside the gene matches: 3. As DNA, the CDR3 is TGTGCCAGCAGCCGGACAGGGGCGTACGAGCAGTACTTC. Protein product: CASSRTGAYEQYF.

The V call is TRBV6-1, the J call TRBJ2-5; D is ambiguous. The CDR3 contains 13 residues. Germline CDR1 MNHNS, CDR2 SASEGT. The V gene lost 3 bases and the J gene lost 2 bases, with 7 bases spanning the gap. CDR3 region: CASSDNRQETQYF. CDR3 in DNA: TGTGCCAGCAGTGATAACAGACAAGAGACCCAGTACTTC.

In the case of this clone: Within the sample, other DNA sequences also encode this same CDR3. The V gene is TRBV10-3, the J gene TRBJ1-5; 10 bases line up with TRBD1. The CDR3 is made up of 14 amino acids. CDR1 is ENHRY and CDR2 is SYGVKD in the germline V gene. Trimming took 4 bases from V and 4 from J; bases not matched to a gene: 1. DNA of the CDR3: TGTGCCATCAGTGGGACAGGGGGGAATCAGCCCCAGCATTTT. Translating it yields CAISGTGGNQPQHF.

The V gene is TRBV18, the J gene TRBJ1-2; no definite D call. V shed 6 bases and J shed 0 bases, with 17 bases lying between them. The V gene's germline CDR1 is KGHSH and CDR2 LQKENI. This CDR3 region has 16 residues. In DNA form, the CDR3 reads TGTGCCAGCTCCCCCTTCCAGGCCCCCACTAACTATGGCTACACCTTC. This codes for CASSPFQAPTNYGYTF.

CDR3 coding DNA: TGTGCCAGCAGCCCGGGGACTAGCGGGGGGTCGGAGACCCAGTACTTC. It translates to CASSPGTSGGSETQYF. The gene calls are TRBV7-8 and TRBJ2-5, with 15 bases that match TRBD2. Per the germline V gene, CDR1 is SGHVS and CDR2 is FQNEAQ. CDR3 length: 16 residues. Losses at the gene ends were 5 bases for V and 5 bases for J; bases not matched to a gene: 6.

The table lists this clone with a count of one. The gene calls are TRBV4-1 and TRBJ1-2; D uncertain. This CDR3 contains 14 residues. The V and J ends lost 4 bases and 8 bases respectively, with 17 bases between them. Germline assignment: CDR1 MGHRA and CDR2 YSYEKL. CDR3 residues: CASSLEGAPAGYTF. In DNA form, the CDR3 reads TGCGCCAGCAGCCTCGAGGGAGCCCCCGCCGGCTACACCTTC.

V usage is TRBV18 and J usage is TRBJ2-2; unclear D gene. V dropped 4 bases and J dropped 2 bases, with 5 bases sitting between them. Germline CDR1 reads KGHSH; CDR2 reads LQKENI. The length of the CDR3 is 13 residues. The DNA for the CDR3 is TGTGCCAGCTCACTCAGAAACACCGGGGAGCTGTTTTTT. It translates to CASSLRNTGELFF. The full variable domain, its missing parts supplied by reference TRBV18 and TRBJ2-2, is NAGVMQNPRHLVRRRGQEARLRCSPMKGHSHVYWYRQLPEEGLKFMVYLQKENIIDESGMPKERFSAEFPKEGPSILRIQQVVRGDSAAYFCASSLRNTGELFFGEGSRLTVL.

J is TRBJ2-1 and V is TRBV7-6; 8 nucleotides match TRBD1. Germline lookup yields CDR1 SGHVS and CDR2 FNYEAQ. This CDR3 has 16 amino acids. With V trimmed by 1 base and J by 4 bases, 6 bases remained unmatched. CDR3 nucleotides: TGTGCCAGCAGCTTAGAGGGGACAGGACTTTACAATGAGCAGTTCTTC. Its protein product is CASSLEGTGLYNEQFF. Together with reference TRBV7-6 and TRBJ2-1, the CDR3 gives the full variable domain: GAGVSQSPRYKVTKRGQDVALRCDPISGHVSLYWYRQALGQGPEFLTYFNYEAQQDKSGLPNDRFSAERPEGSISTLTIQRTEQRDSAMYRCASSLEGTGLYNEQFFGPGTRLTVL.

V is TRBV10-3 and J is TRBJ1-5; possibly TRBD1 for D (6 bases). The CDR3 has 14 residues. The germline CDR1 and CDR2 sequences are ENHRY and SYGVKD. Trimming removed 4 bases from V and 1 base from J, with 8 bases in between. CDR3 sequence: CAISGTASNQPQHF. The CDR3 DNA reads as TGTGCCATCAGTGGGACAGCCAGCAATCAGCCCCAGCATTTT.

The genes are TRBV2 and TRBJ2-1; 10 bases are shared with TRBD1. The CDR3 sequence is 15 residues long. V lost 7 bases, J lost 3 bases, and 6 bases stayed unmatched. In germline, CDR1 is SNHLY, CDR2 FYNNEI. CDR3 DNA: TGTGCCAGCATGCGGGGGACAGGGGTCTACAATGAGCAGTTCTTC. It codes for CASMRGTGVYNEQFF.

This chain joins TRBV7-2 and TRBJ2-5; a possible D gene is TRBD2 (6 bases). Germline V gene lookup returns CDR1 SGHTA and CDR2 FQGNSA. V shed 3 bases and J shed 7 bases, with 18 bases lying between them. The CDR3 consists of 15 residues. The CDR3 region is CASSFSPPPEGTQYF. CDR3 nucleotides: TGTGCCAGCAGCTTTTCTCCCCCCCCGGAGGGGACCCAGTACTTC.

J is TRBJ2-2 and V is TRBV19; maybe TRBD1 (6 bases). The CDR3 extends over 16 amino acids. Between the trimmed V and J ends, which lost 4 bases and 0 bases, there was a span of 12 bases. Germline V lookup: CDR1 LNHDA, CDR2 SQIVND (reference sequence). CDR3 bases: TGTGCCAGTAGTACCACAGGGATCCCGAACACCGGGGAGCTGTTTTTT. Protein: CASSTTGIPNTGELFF. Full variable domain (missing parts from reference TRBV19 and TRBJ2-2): DGGITQSPKYLFRKEGQNVTLSCEQNLNHDAMYWYRQDPGQGLRLIYYSQIVNDFQKGDIAEGYSVSREKKESFPLTVTSAQKNPTAFYLCASSTTGIPNTGELFFGEGSRLTVL.

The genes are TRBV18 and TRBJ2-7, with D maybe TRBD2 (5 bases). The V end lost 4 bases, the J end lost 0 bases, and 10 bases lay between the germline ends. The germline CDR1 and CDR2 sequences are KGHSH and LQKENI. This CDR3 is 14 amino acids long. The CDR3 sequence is CASSLTGSSYEQYF. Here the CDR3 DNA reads TGTGCCAGCTCACTCACGGGGAGCTCCTACGAGCAGTACTTC.

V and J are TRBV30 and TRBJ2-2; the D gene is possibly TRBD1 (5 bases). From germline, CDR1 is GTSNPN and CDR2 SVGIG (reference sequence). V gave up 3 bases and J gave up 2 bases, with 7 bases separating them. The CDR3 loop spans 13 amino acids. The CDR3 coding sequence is TGTGCCTGGAGCCAGGGAAACACCGGGGAGCTGTTTTTT. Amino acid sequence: CAWSQGNTGELFF.

Here the CDR3 reads CASSFQRDKLDTQYF. The CDR3 nucleotides are TGTGCCAGCAGCTTCCAGAGGGATAAACTAGATACGCAGTATTTT. The rearrangement links TRBV7-9 to TRBJ2-3; tentatively, D is TRBD2 (5 bases). V lost 3 bases and J 5 bases, leaving 15 bases between the germline ends. The CDR3 sequence is 15 residues long. Germline V gene lookup returns CDR1 SEHNR and CDR2 FQNEAQ (reference sequence).

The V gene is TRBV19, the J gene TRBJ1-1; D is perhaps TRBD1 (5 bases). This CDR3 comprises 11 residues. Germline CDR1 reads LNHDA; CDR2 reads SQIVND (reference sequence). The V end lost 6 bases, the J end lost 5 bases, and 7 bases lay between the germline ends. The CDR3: CASRGATEAFF. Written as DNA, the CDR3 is TGTGCCAGTAGAGGGGCAACTGAAGCTTTCTTT.

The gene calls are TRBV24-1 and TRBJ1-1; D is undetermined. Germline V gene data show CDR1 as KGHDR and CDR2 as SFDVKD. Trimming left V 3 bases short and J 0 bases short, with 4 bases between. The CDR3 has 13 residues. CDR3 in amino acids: CATSDNMNTEAFF. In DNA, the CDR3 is TGTGCCACCAGTGATAACATGAACACTGAAGCTTTCTTT.

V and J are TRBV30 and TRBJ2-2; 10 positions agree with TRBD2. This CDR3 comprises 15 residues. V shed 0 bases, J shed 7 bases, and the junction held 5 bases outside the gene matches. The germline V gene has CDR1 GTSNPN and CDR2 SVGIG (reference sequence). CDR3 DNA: TGTGCCTGGAGTGTGGCTAGCGGGGGCGTCGGGGAGCTGTTTTTT. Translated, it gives CAWSVASGGVGELFF.

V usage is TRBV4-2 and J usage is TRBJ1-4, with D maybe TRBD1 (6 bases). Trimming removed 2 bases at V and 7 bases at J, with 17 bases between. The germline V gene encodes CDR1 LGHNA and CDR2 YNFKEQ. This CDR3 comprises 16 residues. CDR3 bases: TGTGCCAGCAGCCAATCCCGGAGGGGGGGCAGTGAAAAACTGTTTTTT. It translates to CASSQSRRGGSEKLFF.

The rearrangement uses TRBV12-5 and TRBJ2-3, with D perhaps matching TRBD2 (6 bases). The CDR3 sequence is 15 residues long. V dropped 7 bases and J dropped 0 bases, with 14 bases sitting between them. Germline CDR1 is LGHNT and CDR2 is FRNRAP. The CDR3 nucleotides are TGTGCTAGTGCCCGGGGGACTCATAGCACAGATACGCAGTATTTT. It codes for CASARGTHSTDTQYF.

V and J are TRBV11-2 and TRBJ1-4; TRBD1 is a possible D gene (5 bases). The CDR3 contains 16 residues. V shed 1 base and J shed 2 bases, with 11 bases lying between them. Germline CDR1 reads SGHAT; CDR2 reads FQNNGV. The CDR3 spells CASSLGAGITNEKLFF. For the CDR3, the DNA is TGTGCCAGCAGCTTAGGTGCAGGGATTACTAATGAAAAACTGTTTTTT.

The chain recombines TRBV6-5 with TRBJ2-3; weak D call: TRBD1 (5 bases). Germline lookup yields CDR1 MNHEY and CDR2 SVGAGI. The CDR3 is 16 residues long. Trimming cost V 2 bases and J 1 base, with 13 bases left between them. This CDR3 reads CASSYNPGQRTDTQYF. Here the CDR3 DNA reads TGTGCCAGCAGTTACAATCCAGGGCAGCGCACAGATACGCAGTATTTT.